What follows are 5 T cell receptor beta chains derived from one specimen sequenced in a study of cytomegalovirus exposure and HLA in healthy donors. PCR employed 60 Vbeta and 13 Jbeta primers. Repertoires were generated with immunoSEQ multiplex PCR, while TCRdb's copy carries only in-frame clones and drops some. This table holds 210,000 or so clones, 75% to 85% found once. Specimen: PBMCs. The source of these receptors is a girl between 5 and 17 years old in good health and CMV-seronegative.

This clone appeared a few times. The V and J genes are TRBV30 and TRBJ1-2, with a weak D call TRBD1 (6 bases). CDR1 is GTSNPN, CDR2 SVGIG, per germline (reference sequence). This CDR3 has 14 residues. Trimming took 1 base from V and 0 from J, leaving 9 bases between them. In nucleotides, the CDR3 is TGTGCCTGGAGTGGGGGACACCCTAACTATGGCTACACCTTC. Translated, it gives CAWSGGHPNYGYTF.

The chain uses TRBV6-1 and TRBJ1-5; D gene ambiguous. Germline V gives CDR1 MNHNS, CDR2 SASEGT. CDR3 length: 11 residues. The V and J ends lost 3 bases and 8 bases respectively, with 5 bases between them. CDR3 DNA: TGTGCCAGCAGTGATGTCAAGCCCCAGCATTTT. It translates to CASSDVKPQHF.

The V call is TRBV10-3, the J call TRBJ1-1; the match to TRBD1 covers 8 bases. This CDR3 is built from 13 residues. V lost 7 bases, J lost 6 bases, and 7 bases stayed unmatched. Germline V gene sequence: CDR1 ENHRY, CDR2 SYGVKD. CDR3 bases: TGTGCCATCATGCCGACAGGGGCCTCTGAAGCTTTCTTT. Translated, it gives CAIMPTGASEAFF.

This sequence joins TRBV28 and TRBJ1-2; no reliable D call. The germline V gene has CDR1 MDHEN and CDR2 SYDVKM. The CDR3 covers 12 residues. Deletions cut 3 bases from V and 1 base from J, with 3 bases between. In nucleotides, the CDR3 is TGTGCCAGCAGTTTGAGTAACTATGGCTACACCTTC. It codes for CASSLSNYGYTF.

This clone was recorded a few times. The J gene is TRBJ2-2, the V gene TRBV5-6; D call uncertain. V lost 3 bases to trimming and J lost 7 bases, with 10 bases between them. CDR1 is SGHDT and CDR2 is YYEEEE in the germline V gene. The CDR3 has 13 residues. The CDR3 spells CASSSITFGELFF. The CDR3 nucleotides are TGTGCCAGCAGCTCCATAACTTTCGGGGAGCTGTTTTTT.